The 7 T cell receptor beta chains given below trace back to one sample, sequenced in a study of CXCR3-negative and CXCR3-positive naive CD8 T cells. The study, taken as a whole, reports: TRB CDR3s were more hydrophobic in CXCR3-positive than in CXCR3-negative naive cells.

For these receptors, no antigen is known. The study made its TRB cDNA libraries by 5' RACE, adding UMI labels. TCRdb reprocessed the 5' RACE reads and reports one entry per CDR3 protein, with no DNA. Its table records over 70,000 distinct CDR3 sequences. The sequenced sample was naive CXCR3+ CD8+ T cells from blood. The subset is: CD45RO-CCR7+CD27+CD95- naive CD8+ T cells expressing CXCR3 (TNR3+). These receptors all come from a human donor in good health. Some clones in this sample may be carry-over from other donors' samples.

The V and J genes are TRBV7-9 and TRBJ2-5; TCRdb's D call of TRBD2 is untestable without DNA. This CDR3 has 19 residues. Germline CDR1 and CDR2: SEHNR and FQNEAQ (reference sequence). The CDR3 reads CASSPAFGSSGRVQETQYF.

V gene TRBV7-3 combines with J gene TRBJ2-6; with no DNA, the TCRdb D assignment of TRBD2 cannot be verified. The CDR3 is 17 residues long. Germline loops: CDR1 SGHTA, CDR2 FQGTGA. The CDR3 loop reads CASSLRGTPSGANVLTF.

Here the CDR3 reads CSASQGDTEAFF. The chain recombines TRBV20-1 with TRBJ1-1; no DNA is available, so the TRBD1 call from TCRdb remains unchecked. CDR3 length: 12 amino acids. Germline CDR1 is DFQATT and CDR2 is SNEGSKA (reference sequence).

This chain uses TRBV6-2 or TRBV6-3 with TRBJ2-2; TCRdb proposes TRBD2, but this gene call is untestable without DNA. The germline V gene has CDR1 MNHEY and CDR2 SVGEGT. The CDR3 contains 17 residues. CDR3 sequence: CAIGRWVGRANTGELFF.

The V call is TRBV7-3, the J call TRBJ2-3. The V gene's germline CDR1 is SGHTA and CDR2 FQGTGA. CDR3 length: 14 amino acids. CDR3 sequence reads: CASSSHVGTDTQYF.

The V gene is TRBV20-1, the J gene TRBJ2-3; TCRdb's D call of TRBD2 is untestable without DNA. The CDR3 is 13 amino acids. Germline values: CDR1 DFQATT, CDR2 SNEGSKA (reference sequence). CDR3 sequence reads: CSSGNGEADTQYF.

The chain uses TRBV20-1 and TRBJ2-5; lacking DNA, the TRBD2 call made by TCRdb goes unchecked. The CDR3 has 15 amino acids. From germline, CDR1 is DFQATT and CDR2 SNEGSKA (reference sequence). The CDR3 loop reads CSAPTSGSVGETQYF.